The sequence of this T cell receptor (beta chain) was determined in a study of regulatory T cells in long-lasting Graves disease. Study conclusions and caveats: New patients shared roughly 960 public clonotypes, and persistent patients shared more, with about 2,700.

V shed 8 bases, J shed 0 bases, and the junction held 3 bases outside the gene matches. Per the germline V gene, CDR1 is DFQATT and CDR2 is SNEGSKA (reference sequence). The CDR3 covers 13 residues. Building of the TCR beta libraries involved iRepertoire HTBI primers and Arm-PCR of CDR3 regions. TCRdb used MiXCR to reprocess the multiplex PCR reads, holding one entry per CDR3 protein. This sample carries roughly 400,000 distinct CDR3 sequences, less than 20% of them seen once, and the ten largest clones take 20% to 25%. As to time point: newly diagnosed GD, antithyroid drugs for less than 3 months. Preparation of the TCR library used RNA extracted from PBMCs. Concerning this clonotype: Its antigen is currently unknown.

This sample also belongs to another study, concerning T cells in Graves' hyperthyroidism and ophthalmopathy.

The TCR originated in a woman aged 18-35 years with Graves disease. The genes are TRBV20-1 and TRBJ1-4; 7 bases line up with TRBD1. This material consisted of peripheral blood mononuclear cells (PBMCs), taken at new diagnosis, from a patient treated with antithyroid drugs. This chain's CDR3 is CSLRGSTNEKLFF. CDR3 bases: TGCAGTCTCAGGGGGTCAACTAATGAAAAACTGTTTTTT.